The 29 T cell receptor beta chains below were found in one sample sequenced in a study of cytomegalovirus exposure and HLA in healthy donors. 60 Vbeta and 13 Jbeta primers were used in PCR. Profiling relied on immunoSEQ multiplex PCR, and the TCRdb table lists in-frame clones only, not all of them. The data hold 150,000 to 200,000 clones, with 76% observed a single time. Material: PBMCs. The receptors shown here come from a man between 60 and 70 years old in good health and CMV-seronegative.

This clone was counted a single time. This sequence joins TRBV5-4 and TRBJ2-5; maybe TRBD2 (6 bases). The CDR3 totals 16 residues. Trimming took off 4 bases at V and 7 bases at J, with 23 bases between the two ends. The germline V gene encodes CDR1 SGHNT and CDR2 YYREEE (reference sequence). The CDR3 bases are TGTGCCAGCAGCCCAGTTACGGAGGGGACTGCGAGGACCCAGTACTTC. Its translation is CASSPVTEGTARTQYF.

The gene calls are TRBV10-3 and TRBJ2-7; tentative D call: TRBD1 (7 bases). V lost 5 bases to trimming and J lost 3 bases, with 14 bases between them. Germline CDR1 reads ENHRY; CDR2 reads SYGVKD. The CDR3 is 14 residues long. CDR3 sequence reads: CAISRPGDSYEQYF. The CDR3 DNA reads as TGTGCCATCAGTCGTCCGGGGGACAGCTACGAGCAGTACTTC.

The rearrangement joins TRBV7-2 to TRBJ2-2; possibly TRBD2 for D (5 bases). The CDR3 contains 16 residues. V dropped 1 base and J dropped 5 bases, with 14 bases sitting between them. Germline V lookup: CDR1 SGHTA, CDR2 FQGNSA. The CDR3 DNA sequence: TGTGCCAGCAGCTTAGGCGCCCCCGGACTTACCGGGGAGCTGTTTTTT. Its translation: CASSLGAPGLTGELFF.

The chain recombines TRBV6-5 with TRBJ2-6; 7 nucleotides align to TRBD1. The V gene's germline CDR1 is MNHEY and CDR2 SVGAGI. There are 15 residues in the CDR3. The J segment lost 2 bases and the V segment lost 6 bases, leaving 4 bases of the junction unmatched. The CDR3 region has the DNA TGTGCCAGCAGGCCACAGGGGACTGGGGCCAACGTCCTGACTTTC. The encoded protein is CASRPQGTGANVLTF.

The gene calls are TRBV28 and TRBJ2-2; TRBD2 matches 12 bases. The V and J ends lost 6 bases and 1 base, in that order; junction bases with no gene match: 12. This CDR3 comprises 19 residues. Looked up from germline, CDR1 is MDHEN and CDR2 is SYDVKM. CDR3 sequence (DNA): TGTGCCAGCAGCTCTATCCTAGCGGGGGGGCCGAGGAACACCGGGGAGCTGTTTTTT. As protein: CASSSILAGGPRNTGELFF.

The chain combines TRBV15 with TRBJ1-1, with TRBD1 matching over 11 bases. This CDR3 is built from 17 residues. With 4 bases clipped from V and 1 base from J, the junction kept 8 bases outside the gene matches. Germline CDR1 is LNHNV and CDR2 is YYDKDF (reference sequence). The CDR3 region has the DNA TGTGCCACCAGCACAAACCGGGACAGGGGGACGAACACTGAAGCTTTCTTT. It specifies CATSTNRDRGTNTEAFF.

CDR3 nucleotides: TGTGCCAGCAGCTTATCGGGGTATGGCTACACCTTC. This codes for CASSLSGYGYTF. The chain is built from TRBV11-2 and TRBJ1-2, with D uncertain. The CDR3 runs to 12 residues. The germline V gene encodes CDR1 SGHAT and CDR2 FQNNGV. V lost 2 bases and J lost 5, with 6 bases in between.

J is TRBJ2-5 and V is TRBV11-3; 10 nucleotides agree with TRBD2. V lost 5 bases to trimming and J lost 1 base; unmatched junction nucleotides: 10. The CDR3 extends over 17 amino acids. CDR1 is SGHNT, CDR2 YENEEA, per germline. The CDR3 nucleotides read TGTGCCAGCAGCCATCGTCCGGCTAGCGGGGGCCAAGAGACCCAGTACTTC. Protein product: CASSHRPASGGQETQYF.

The chain links TRBV7-9 to TRBJ2-3; 7 bases align to TRBD1. The CDR3 is 15 residues long. Germline trimming cut 6 bases from V and 1 base from J; bases unmatched to any gene: 7. Germline CDR1 reads SEHNR; CDR2 reads FQNEAQ (reference sequence). CDR3: CASSFGTVGTDTQYF. CDR3 nucleotide sequence: TGTGCCAGCAGTTTTGGGACAGTCGGCACAGATACGCAGTATTTT.

This CDR3 is CASRTGNLGTEAFF. The DNA of the CDR3 is TGTGCCAGCAGAACAGGGAACTTAGGCACTGAAGCTTTCTTT. This chain connects TRBV6-1 to TRBJ1-1, with D tentatively TRBD1 (6 bases). The CDR3 has 14 amino acids. Germline CDR1 reads MNHNS; CDR2 reads SASEGT. V lost 6 bases to trimming and J lost 4 bases, with 15 bases between them.

V usage is TRBV7-3 and J usage is TRBJ1-6, with a possible D match to TRBD1 (6 bases). V lost 4 bases and J 7 bases, leaving 17 bases between the germline ends. The germline V gene encodes CDR1 SGHTA and CDR2 FQGTGA. The CDR3 totals 16 residues. DNA for the CDR3: TGTGCCAGCAGCTCCGAAAGCAGGGGTTTGAATTCACCCCTCCACTTT. It codes for CASSSESRGLNSPLHF.

The chain uses TRBV7-8 and TRBJ2-2, with D tentatively TRBD1 (5 bases). The ends were cut back, 2 bases at V and 0 bases at J, with 16 bases in the middle. Germline V gene lookup returns CDR1 SGHVS and CDR2 FQNEAQ. This CDR3 is 18 amino acids long. The CDR3 region has the DNA TGTGCCAGCAGCTTACGGGTCGTGACAGCGCCGAACACCGGGGAGCTGTTTTTT. Translated, it gives CASSLRVVTAPNTGELFF.

V is TRBV2 and J is TRBJ1-1; the D is unclear. Germline CDR1 SNHLY, CDR2 FYNNEI. The CDR3 consists of 12 residues. Trimming pared 9 bases from V and 3 bases from J, leaving 11 bases between. For the CDR3, the DNA is TGTGCCAGAGGACGGAGGGACACTGAAGCTTTCTTT. Encoded protein: CARGRRDTEAFF.

The V and J genes are TRBV13 and TRBJ1-2; no definite D call. Trimming stripped 1 base from V and 8 bases from J, with 11 bases between. Germline lookup yields CDR1 PRHDT and CDR2 FYEKMQ (reference sequence). This CDR3 is built from 13 residues. Here the CDR3 DNA reads TGTGCCAGCAGCTTAGCCGGGGTTGGCGGCTACACCTTC. It specifies CASSLAGVGGYTF.

This clone showed up just once. The J gene is TRBJ2-7, the V gene TRBV7-9, with TRBD2 matching over 8 bases. V was pared by 7 bases and J by 6 bases, with 11 bases of the junction left unmatched. The CDR3 runs to 14 residues. CDR1 is SEHNR, CDR2 FQNEAQ, per germline (reference sequence). The CDR3 nucleotides are TGTGCCAGCACCCCCAGGACTAGCTCCCTCGAGCAGTACTTC. Translating it yields CASTPRTSSLEQYF.

As concerns this clone: Other DNA sequences in this sample translate to the same CDR3. This chain joins TRBV7-3 and TRBJ1-6, with TRBD1 identical over 7 bases. The junction had 2 bases not matched to a gene; V was cut back by 4 bases and J by 8 bases. The CDR3 is 13 residues long. Germline V gene data show CDR1 as SGHTA and CDR2 as FQGTGA. The CDR3 DNA reads as TGTGCCAGCAGCTCCACAGGGGATTCACCCCTCCACTTT. Amino acid sequence: CASSSTGDSPLHF.

The V and J genes are TRBV4-3 and TRBJ2-5; a weak D match, TRBD1 (6 bases). Trimming shortened V by 0 bases and J by 6 bases, and 17 bases separated the two germline ends. The V gene's germline CDR1 is LGHNA and CDR2 YSLEER. This CDR3 has 16 residues. The CDR3 is CASSQDLDRSVQTQYF. CDR3 nucleotides: TGCGCCAGCAGCCAAGATCTTGACAGGTCGGTTCAGACCCAGTACTTC.

Only a few counts were recorded for this clone. The genes are TRBV5-4 and TRBJ2-7, with 10 bases that match TRBD2. Losses at the gene ends were 2 bases for V and 7 bases for J; bases not matched to a gene: 3. In germline, CDR1 is SGHNT, CDR2 YYREEE (reference sequence). The CDR3 has 13 residues. CDR3 sequence reads: CASSFSGGSEQYF. Here the CDR3 DNA reads TGTGCCAGCAGCTTTAGCGGGGGGTCTGAGCAGTACTTC.

The genes are TRBV19 and TRBJ2-5; 8 nucleotides line up with TRBD1. CDR3 size: 15 residues. Trimming at V came to 5 bases and at J to 2 bases, leaving 7 bases not matched to a gene. Looked up from germline, CDR1 is LNHDA and CDR2 is SQIVND (reference sequence). The CDR3 protein is CASSYRTGIQETQYF. The CDR3, as DNA: TGTGCCAGTAGTTACCGGACAGGGATTCAAGAGACCCAGTACTTC. The variable domain in full, completed from reference TRBV19 and TRBJ2-5, reads DGGITQSPKYLFRKEGQNVTLSCEQNLNHDAMYWYRQDPGQGLRLIYYSQIVNDFQKGDIAEGYSVSREKKESFPLTVTSAQKNPTAFYLCASSYRTGIQETQYFGPGTRLLVL.

The rearrangement links TRBV29-1 to TRBJ2-2; maybe TRBD1 (6 bases). CDR3 length equals 14 residues. In germline, CDR1 is SQVTM, CDR2 ANQGSEA. V was shortened by 7 bases and J by 0 bases, with 12 bases between the two germline ends. CDR3 nucleotide sequence: TGCAGCGCAACCGGGACACCGAACACCGGGGAGCTGTTTTTT. Amino acid sequence: CSATGTPNTGELFF.

This chain links TRBV7-8 with TRBJ2-1; tentative D call: TRBD2 (6 bases). CDR1 is SGHVS and CDR2 is FQNEAQ in the germline V gene. Trimming took 4 bases from V and 10 from J, leaving 17 bases between them. The CDR3 is 14 residues long. CDR3 bases: TGTGCCAGCAGCTCGAGACTAGTTCGGGGAGAGCAGTTCTTC. This sequence encodes CASSSRLVRGEQFF.

This clone has just a few counts. The V gene is TRBV28, the J gene TRBJ1-6; no reliable D call. The CDR3 consists of 12 residues. Germline V gene lookup returns CDR1 MDHEN and CDR2 SYDVKM. V lost 8 bases to trimming and J lost 5 bases, with 7 bases between them. The CDR3 is CASLSNNSPLHF. DNA for the CDR3: TGTGCCAGCCTTTCTAATAATTCACCCCTCCACTTT.

The V and J genes are TRBV30 and TRBJ1-2; D ambiguous. From germline, CDR1 is GTSNPN and CDR2 SVGIG (reference sequence). The V gene lost 3 bases and the J gene lost 3 bases, with 11 bases spanning the gap. The CDR3 loop spans 13 amino acids. CDR3 DNA sequence: TGTGCCTGGAGGAATCGGTTTGACTATGGCTACACCTTC. Its translation: CAWRNRFDYGYTF.

The chain is built from TRBV5-1 and TRBJ1-6; unclear D gene. Germline CDR1 SGHRS, CDR2 YFSETQ. Trimming pared 0 bases from V and 5 bases from J, leaving 6 bases between. This CDR3 contains 14 residues. The CDR3 DNA is TGCGCCAGCAGCTTGGCCGGGGATAATTCACCCCTCCACTTT. Protein sequence: CASSLAGDNSPLHF. The entire variable domain, with the rest obtained from reference TRBV5-1 and TRBJ1-6, is as follows: KAGVTQTPRYLIKTRGQQVTLSCSPISGHRSVSWYQQTPGQGLQFLFEYFSETQRNKGNFPGRFSGRQFSNSRSEMNVSTLELGDSALYLCASSLAGDNSPLHFGNGTRLTVT.

V gene TRBV5-4 combines with J gene TRBJ2-5; 9 bases are a match to TRBD1. With the DNA end fitting TRBJ2-7 better, the J assignment may be wrong. The CDR3 spans 15 residues. Germline CDR1 is SGHNT and CDR2 is YYREEE (reference sequence). The CDR3 DNA reads TGTGCCAGCAGCTCGGGGGACAGGGTGCTGGGCGAGCAGTACTTC. Translation gives CASSSGDRVLGEQYF.

The chain joins TRBV2 to TRBJ1-2; maybe TRBD1 (6 bases). Looked up from germline, CDR1 is SNHLY and CDR2 is FYNNEI. V lost 7 bases to trimming and J lost 5 bases, with 17 bases between them. The CDR3 runs 14 residues. The CDR3 sequence: CASIIGEGGYGYTF. The CDR3 region has the DNA TGTGCCAGCATTATAGGGGAGGGGGGGTATGGCTACACCTTC.

The rearrangement links TRBV28 to TRBJ2-3, with 10 bases identical to TRBD2. The CDR3 has 15 amino acids. J was trimmed by 5 bases and V by 4 bases; bases with no gene match: 6. Germline V gives CDR1 MDHEN, CDR2 SYDVKM. The CDR3 here is CASSSAGGPEDTQYF. CDR3 DNA sequence: TGTGCCAGCAGTTCAGCGGGAGGGCCTGAAGATACGCAGTATTTT.

The genes are TRBV5-4 and TRBJ2-7, with TRBD1 matching over 8 bases. V dropped 4 bases and J dropped 1; count of bases not matched to a gene: 4. This CDR3 contains 14 residues. The V gene's germline CDR1 is SGHNT and CDR2 YYREEE (reference sequence). CDR3: CASSPGQGSYEQYF. The CDR3, as DNA: TGTGCCAGCAGCCCAGGACAGGGTTCCTACGAGCAGTACTTC.

The V gene is TRBV29-1, the J gene TRBJ1-4; no reliable D call. V lost 8 bases, J lost 0 bases, and 16 bases lay in between. Germline V gene lookup returns CDR1 SQVTM and CDR2 ANQGSEA. The CDR3 is 15 amino acids. The CDR3 is CSIHPHGTTNEKLFF. The CDR3 nucleotides are TGCAGCATTCACCCTCACGGGACAACTAATGAAAAACTGTTTTTT.